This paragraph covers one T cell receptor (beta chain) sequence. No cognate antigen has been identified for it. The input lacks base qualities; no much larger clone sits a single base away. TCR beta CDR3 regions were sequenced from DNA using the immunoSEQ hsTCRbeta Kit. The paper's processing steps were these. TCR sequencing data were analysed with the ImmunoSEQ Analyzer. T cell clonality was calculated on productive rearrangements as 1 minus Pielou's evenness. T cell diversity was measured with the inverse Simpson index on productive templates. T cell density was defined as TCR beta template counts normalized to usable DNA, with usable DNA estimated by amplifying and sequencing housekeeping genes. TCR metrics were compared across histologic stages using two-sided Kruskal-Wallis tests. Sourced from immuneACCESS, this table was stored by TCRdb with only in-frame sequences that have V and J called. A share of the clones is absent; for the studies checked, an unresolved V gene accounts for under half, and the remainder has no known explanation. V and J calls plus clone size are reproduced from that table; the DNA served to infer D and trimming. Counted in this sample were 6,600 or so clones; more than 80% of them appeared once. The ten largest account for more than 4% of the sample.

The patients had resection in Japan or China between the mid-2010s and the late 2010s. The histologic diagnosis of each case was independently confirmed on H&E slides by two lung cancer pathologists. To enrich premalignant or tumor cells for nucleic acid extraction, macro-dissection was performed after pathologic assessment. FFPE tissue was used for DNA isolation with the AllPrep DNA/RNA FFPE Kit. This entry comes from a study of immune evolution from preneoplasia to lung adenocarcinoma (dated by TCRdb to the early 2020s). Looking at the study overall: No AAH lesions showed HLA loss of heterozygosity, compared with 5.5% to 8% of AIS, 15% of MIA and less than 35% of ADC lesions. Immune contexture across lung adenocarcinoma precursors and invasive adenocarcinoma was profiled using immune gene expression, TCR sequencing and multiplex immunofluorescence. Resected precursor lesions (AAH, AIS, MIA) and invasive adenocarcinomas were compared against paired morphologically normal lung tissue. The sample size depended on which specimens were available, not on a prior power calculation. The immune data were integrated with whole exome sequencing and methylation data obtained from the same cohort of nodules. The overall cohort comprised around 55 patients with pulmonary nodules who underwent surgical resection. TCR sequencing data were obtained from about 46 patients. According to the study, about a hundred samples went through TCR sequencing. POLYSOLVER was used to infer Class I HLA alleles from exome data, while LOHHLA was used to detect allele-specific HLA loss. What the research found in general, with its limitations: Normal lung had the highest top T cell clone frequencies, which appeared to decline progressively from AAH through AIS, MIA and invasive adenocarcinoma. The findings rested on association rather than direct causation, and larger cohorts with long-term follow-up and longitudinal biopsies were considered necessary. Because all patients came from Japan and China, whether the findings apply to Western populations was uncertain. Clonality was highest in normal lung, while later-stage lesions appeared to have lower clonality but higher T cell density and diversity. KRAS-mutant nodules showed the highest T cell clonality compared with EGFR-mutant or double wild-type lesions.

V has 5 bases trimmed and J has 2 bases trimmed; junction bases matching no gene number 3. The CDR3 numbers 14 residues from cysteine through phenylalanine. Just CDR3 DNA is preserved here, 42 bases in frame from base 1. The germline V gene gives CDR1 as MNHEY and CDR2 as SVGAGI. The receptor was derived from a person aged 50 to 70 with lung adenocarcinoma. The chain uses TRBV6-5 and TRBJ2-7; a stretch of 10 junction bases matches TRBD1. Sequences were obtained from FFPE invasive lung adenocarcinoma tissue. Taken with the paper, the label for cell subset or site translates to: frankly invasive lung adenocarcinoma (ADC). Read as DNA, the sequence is TGTGCCAGCAGTACCGGGACAGGGGCCTACGAGCAGTACTTC. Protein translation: CASSTGTGAYEQYF.